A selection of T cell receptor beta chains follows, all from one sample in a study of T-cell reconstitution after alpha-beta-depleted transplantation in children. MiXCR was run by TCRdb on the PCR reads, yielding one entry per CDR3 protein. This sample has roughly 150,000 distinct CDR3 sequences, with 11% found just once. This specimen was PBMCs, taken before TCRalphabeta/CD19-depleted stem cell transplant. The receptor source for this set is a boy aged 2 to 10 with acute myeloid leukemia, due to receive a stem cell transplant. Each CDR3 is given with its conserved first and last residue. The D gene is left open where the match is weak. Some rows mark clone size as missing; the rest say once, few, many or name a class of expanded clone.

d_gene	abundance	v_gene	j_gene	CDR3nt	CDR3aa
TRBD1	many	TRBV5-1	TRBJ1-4	TGCGCCAGCAGCTCGACGGGACAGGGGACTGAAAAACTGTTTTTT	CASSSTGQGTEKLFF
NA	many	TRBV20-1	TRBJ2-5	TGCAGTGCTAGTAGGGACCGACGCCAAGAGACCCAGTACTTC	CSASRDRRQETQYF
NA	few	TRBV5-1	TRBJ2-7	TGCGCCAGCAGCTTTGAAGACAGACTCTCCTACGAGCAGTACTTC	CASSFEDRLSYEQYF
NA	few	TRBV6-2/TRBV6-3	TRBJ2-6	TGTGCCCTCAAGGGGGCTGGGGCCAACGTCCTGACTTTC	CALKGAGANVLTF
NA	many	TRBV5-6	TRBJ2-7	TGTGCCAGCAGCTTGACTCGACAGATACTCTACGAGCAGTACTTC	CASSLTRQILYEQYF
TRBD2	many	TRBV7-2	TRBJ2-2	TGTGCCAGCAGCTGGCTAGCGGGGGACACCGGGGAGCTGTTTTTT	CASSWLAGDTGELFF
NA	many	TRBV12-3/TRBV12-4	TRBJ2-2	TGTGCCAGCAGAGCCCCCGGGTTTCGAGGCGGGGAGCTGTTTTTT	CASRAPGFRGGELFF
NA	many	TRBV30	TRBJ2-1	TGTGCCTGGAGTGGACCCGACAGGATCACCTACAATGAGCAGTTCTTC	CAWSGPDRITYNEQFF
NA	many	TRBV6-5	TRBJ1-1	TGTGCCAGCAGTTACTCAGTAGGATCGAACACTGAAGCTTTCTTT	CASSYSVGSNTEAFF
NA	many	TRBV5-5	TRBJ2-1	TGTGCCAGCAGCTTGGGCACTACCGGTGGGGCTTACAATGAGCAGTTCTTC	CASSLGTTGGAYNEQFF
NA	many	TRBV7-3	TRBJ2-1	TGTGCCAGCAGCTTAAAGGGTGGCTGGTGGGATGAGCAGTTCTTC	CASSLKGGWWDEQFF
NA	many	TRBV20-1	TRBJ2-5	TGCAGTGCTAGATTCCTCGGGTTTGAAGAGACCCAGTACTTC	CSARFLGFEETQYF
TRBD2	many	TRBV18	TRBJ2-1	TGTGCCAGCTCCAGGCTAGCGGACCCCAATGAGCAGTTCTTC	CASSRLADPNEQFF
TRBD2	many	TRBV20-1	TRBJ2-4	TGCAGTGCTCAGGCAAGGGGTCGCGGGAGGTACTCCAAAAACATTCAGTACTTC	CSAQARGRGRYSKNIQYF
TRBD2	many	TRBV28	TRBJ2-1	TGTGCCAGCAGTTTAGGGGGACTAGAAGAGTTCTTC	CASSLGGLEEFF
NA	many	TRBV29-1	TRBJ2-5	TGCAGCGTTGATCCATTGACACTACAAGAGACCCAGTACTTC	CSVDPLTLQETQYF
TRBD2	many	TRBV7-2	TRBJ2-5	TGTGCCAGCAGCTTAGTTGTGAGCGGGGGGAGACAAGAGACCCAGTACTTC	CASSLVVSGGRQETQYF
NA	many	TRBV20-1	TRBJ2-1	TGCAGTGCTAGAGACCCAACTGAAATCAGTGAGCAGTTCTTC	CSARDPTEISEQFF
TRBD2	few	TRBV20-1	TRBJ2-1	TGCTGTGCTTCGGGAGGGCCCTTCCCGGCGGGTGAGCAGTTCTTC	CCASGGPFPAGEQFF
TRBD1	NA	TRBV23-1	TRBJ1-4	TGCGCCAGCAGTCCCCGGGACAGGGGACCTGAAAAACTGTTTTTT	CASSPRDRGPEKLFF
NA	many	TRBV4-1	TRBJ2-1	TGCGCCAGCAGCCAGGACAAGGGGTACAGGGTTAATGATGAGCAGTTCTTC	CASSQDKGYRVNDEQFF
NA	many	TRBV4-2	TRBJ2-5	TGTGCCAGCAGCCAAGAACTGCAAGAGACCCAGTACTTC	CASSQELQETQYF
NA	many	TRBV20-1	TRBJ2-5	TGCAGTGCTAGGGGGGCCCGAGAGACCCAGTACTTC	CSARGARETQYF
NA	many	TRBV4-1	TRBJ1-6	TGCGCCAGCAGCCAAGCCAGGTTTAAGGATTCACCCCTCCACTTT	CASSQARFKDSPLHF
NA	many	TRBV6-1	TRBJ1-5	TGTGCGTTTTCTTGGGGGCGCAATCAGCCCCAGCATTTT	CAFSWGRNQPQHF
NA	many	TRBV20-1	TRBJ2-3	TGCAGTGCTAGCTTCGGGAGTGGGGATACGCAGTATTTT	CSASFGSGDTQYF
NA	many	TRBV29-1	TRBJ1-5	TGCAGCGTTGGATCGGAAGGCGCAGCCCAGCCCCAGCATTTT	CSVGSEGAAQPQHF
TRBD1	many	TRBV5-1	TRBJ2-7	TGCGCCAGCAGCAGCTACAGGGGTTACTCCGACGAGCAGTACTTC	CASSSYRGYSDEQYF
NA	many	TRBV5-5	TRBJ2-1	TGTGCCAGCAGCCCTAAGGACAGATCCTACAATGAGCAGTTCTTC	CASSPKDRSYNEQFF
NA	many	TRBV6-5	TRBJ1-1	TGTGCCAGCAGTTACTCGGGGGCACAGAACACTGAAGCTTTCTTT	CASSYSGAQNTEAFF
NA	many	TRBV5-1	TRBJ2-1	TGCGCCAGCAGCTTGGAGGGTAGCGAGTACAATGAGCAGTTCTTC	CASSLEGSEYNEQFF
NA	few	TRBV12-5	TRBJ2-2	TGTGCTAGCGGCCCGGGGGAAATCTCCGGGGAGCTGTTTTTT	CASGPGEISGELFF
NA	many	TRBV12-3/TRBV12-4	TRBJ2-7	TGTGCCAGCAGCCCTAGGGGAGGGGGAACGCGAGAGCAGTACTTC	CASSPRGGGTREQYF
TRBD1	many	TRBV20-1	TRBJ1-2	TGCAGTGCTACCCGGACAGGGGGCAAGGATGGCTACACCTTC	CSATRTGGKDGYTF
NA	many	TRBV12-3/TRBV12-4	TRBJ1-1	TGTGCCAGCAGTTTTAGGGACGGGGACACTGAAGCTTTCTTT	CASSFRDGDTEAFF
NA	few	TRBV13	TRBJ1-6	TGTGCCAGCAGCTTAGAAGGAGGGGGTAGTTCACCCCTCCACTTT	CASSLEGGGSSPLHF
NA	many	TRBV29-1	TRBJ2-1	TGCAGCGTCGGGGTCGACAACTACAATGAGCAGTTCTTC	CSVGVDNYNEQFF
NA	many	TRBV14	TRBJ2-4	TGTGCCAGCAGCCCTCCGGGCGACATTCAGTACTTC	CASSPPGDIQYF
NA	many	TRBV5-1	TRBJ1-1	TGCGCCAGCAGAGCGGGCGCGGGGACTGAAGCTTTCTTT	CASRAGAGTEAFF
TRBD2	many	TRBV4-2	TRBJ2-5	TGTGCCAGCAGCCAAGACGGGACTAGCGTTCAAGAGACCCAGTACTTC	CASSQDGTSVQETQYF
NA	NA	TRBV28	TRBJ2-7	TGTGCCAGCAGTTTTCTTGGGGGAAAAGGTGGGGAGCAGTACTTC	CASSFLGGKGGEQYF
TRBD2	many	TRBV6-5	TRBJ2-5	TGTGCCAGCAGTTTTGGTACCAAGGTAGCGGGGGGGCCGCTGGAGACCCAGTACTTC	CASSFGTKVAGGPLETQYF
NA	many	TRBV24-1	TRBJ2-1	TGTGCCACCAGTGAGACGGGGGGCGTTTACAATGAGCAGTTCTTC	CATSETGGVYNEQFF
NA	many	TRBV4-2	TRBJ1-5	TGTGCCAGCAGCCAATCCGCCGGCAATCAGCCCCAGCATTTT	CASSQSAGNQPQHF
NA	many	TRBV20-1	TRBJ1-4	TGCAGTGCTAGAGGAAAGACTGCTGATGAAAAACTGTTTTTT	CSARGKTADEKLFF
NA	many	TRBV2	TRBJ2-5	TGTGCCAGCAGTCCCACTACCGGGAGACAAGAGACCCAGTACTTC	CASSPTTGRQETQYF
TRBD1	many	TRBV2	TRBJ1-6	TGTGCCAGCAGACGGGACAGGGTCGATAATTCACCCCTCCACTTT	CASRRDRVDNSPLHF
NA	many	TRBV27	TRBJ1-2	TGTGCCAGCAGTTCTGGGACGGGTACTAACTATGGCTACACCTTC	CASSSGTGTNYGYTF
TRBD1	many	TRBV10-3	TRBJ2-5	TGTGCCATCAGTGATCCGCCGGGACAGAGTCAAGAGACCCAGTACTTC	CAISDPPGQSQETQYF
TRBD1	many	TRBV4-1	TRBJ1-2	TGCGCCAGCAGCCAACCGGGACAGGGGGTTTATGGCTACACCTTC	CASSQPGQGVYGYTF
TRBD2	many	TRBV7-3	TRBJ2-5	TGTGCCAGCAGCTTAACGGCGGGGGGATCCCAAGAGACCCAGTACTTC	CASSLTAGGSQETQYF
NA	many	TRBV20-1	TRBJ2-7	TGCAGTGCTTACAGGGTGGGGTCCTACGAGCAGTACTTC	CSAYRVGSYEQYF
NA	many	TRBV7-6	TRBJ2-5	TGTGCCAGCAGCTTCTTAGGTACAGAGACCCAGTACTTC	CASSFLGTETQYF
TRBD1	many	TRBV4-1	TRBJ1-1	TGCGCCAGCAGCCAGGGGGACAGGGGGGGAACTGAAGCTTTCTTT	CASSQGDRGGTEAFF
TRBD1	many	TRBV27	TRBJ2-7	TGTGCCAGCAGTTTCTTAGGGACAGGGGGGTACGAGCAGTACTTC	CASSFLGTGGYEQYF